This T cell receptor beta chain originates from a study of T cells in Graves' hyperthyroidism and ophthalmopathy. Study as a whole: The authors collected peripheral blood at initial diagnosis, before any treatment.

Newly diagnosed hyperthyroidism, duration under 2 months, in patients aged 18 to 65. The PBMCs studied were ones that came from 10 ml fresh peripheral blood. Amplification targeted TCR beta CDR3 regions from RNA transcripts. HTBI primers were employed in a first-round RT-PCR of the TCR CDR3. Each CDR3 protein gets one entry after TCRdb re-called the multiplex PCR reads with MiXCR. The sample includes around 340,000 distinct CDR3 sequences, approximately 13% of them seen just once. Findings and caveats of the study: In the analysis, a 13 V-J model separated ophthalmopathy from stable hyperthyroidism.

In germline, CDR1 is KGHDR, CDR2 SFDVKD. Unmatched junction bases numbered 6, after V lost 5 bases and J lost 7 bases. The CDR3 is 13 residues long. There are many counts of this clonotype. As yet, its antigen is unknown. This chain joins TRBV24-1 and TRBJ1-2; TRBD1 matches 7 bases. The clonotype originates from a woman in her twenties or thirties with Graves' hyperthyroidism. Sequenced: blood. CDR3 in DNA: TGTGCCACCAGTGGACTCACAGGGGCTGGCTACACCTTC. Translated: CATSGLTGAGYTF.